Listed here is a single T cell receptor (beta chain). The sample belongs to a study of blood T cell repertoires in COVID-19. Study as a whole: Samples came from the United States, Italy and Spain, spanning acute and convalescent COVID-19. Sample material is recorded as cDNA or gDNA derived from T cells, B-cell-depleted T cells, or PBMCs.

Produced via immunoSEQ multiplex PCR; TCRdb's table is partial and in-frame only. The repertoire includes some 270,000 clones, about 89% of them detected once, and roughly 2.2% sits in the top ten. Material for sequencing was peripheral blood. This sequence was found in a man between 50 and 59 years old with acute or convalescent COVID-19.

CDR3 sequence: CASSQQTGGPDTQYF. CDR3 bases: TGTGCCAGCAGCCAACAAACGGGGGGGCCAGATACGCAGTATTTT. This chain uses TRBV4-2 with TRBJ2-3, with 8 bases matching TRBD2. CDR3 length equals 15 residues. The ends lost 2 bases at V and 4 bases at J; junction bases unmatched: 5. Germline CDR1 reads LGHNA; CDR2 reads YNFKEQ.